This paragraph reports one T cell receptor (beta chain). This table comes from immunoSEQ multiplex PCR, and its TCRdb copy is limited to in-frame clones, with some not included. The data contain about 90,000 clones, 90% of them singletons. Germline-derived CDR1 and CDR2 are SGHNT and YYREEE (reference sequence). Deletions cut 0 bases from V and 3 bases from J, with 10 bases between. The CDR3 is made up of 14 amino acids. This entry comes from a study of OX40 agonist ivuxolimab in advanced cancers. The source of this sequence is an adult with an advanced solid tumor such as melanoma, head and neck, liver or kidney cancer. The chain couples TRBV5-4 to TRBJ2-7, with D possibly TRBD2 on 6 matching bases. Sample: CD4+ or CD8+ T cells sorted from blood, taken in a trial of the OX40 agonist ivuxolimab. DNA of the CDR3: TGTGCCAGCAGCTTGGCCGGGGGTATCTACGAGCAGTACTTC. It codes for CASSLAGGIYEQYF.